A single sample is the source of the 30 T cell receptor beta chains below, sequenced in a study of blood T cell repertoires in COVID-19. This table comes from immunoSEQ multiplex PCR, and its TCRdb copy is limited to in-frame clones, with some not included. The data show fewer than 250,000 clones, approximately 86% seen once. The sequencing sample was made of peripheral blood. The receptors were gathered from a woman aged 60-75 years with active or convalescent COVID-19.

This clone was counted ten times or more. The chain's CDR3 is CASSLQLDSGNTIYF. The CDR3 coding sequence is TGTGCCAGCAGCCTACAGTTGGACTCTGGAAACACCATATATTTT. The chain couples TRBV11-3 to TRBJ1-3; unclear D gene. The CDR3 is 15 amino acids. V lost 5 bases to trimming and J lost 0 bases, with 11 bases between them. Looked up from germline, CDR1 is SGHNT and CDR2 is YENEEA.

The V call is TRBV15, the J call TRBJ2-3, with 11 bases that match TRBD2. The CDR3 extends over 16 amino acids. The germline V gene has CDR1 LNHNV and CDR2 YYDKDF (reference sequence). The V segment lost 5 bases and the J segment 0 bases; nucleotides outside the gene matches: 4. CDR3 DNA sequence: TGTGCCACCAGCGGAGGGACTAGCGGTAGCACAGATACGCAGTATTTT. It translates to CATSGGTSGSTDTQYF.

This rearrangement joins TRBV11-2 to TRBJ2-7; D possibly corresponds to TRBD2 (6 bases). The CDR3 spans 15 residues. CDR1 SGHAT and CDR2 FQNNGV come from the germline V gene. Trimming left V 5 bases short and J 6 bases short, with 20 bases between. CDR3 sequence: CASSPLLGGSFEQYV. Here the CDR3 DNA reads TGTGCCAGCAGCCCGCTCCTGGGAGGTAGCTTCGAGCAGTACGTC.

The rearrangement joins TRBV27 to TRBJ2-3; D may be TRBD2 (6 bases). CDR3 size: 15 residues. Germline CDR1 reads MNHEY; CDR2 reads SMNVEV (reference sequence). Trimming removed 1 base from V and 2 bases from J, with 10 bases in between. CDR3 coding DNA: TGTGCCAGCAGTTTATGGGGGGAGCACACAGATACGCAGTATTTT. Translation gives CASSLWGEHTDTQYF.

The CDR3 protein is CASSSGQGSNEQFF. The CDR3 DNA sequence: TGCGCCAGCAGCTCGGGACAGGGATCTAATGAGCAGTTCTTC. The genes are TRBV5-1 and TRBJ2-1; TRBD1 matches at 9 bases. From germline, CDR1 is SGHRS and CDR2 YFSETQ. The CDR3 is 14 residues long. V shed 3 bases and J 7 bases; nucleotides not matched to a gene: 5.

The chain combines TRBV2 with TRBJ2-7; possible D gene TRBD2, 5 bases. CDR1 and CDR2 from the germline V gene are SNHLY and FYNNEI. V was trimmed by 4 bases and J by 7 bases, leaving 11 bases between them. This CDR3 is built from 12 residues. CDR3 sequence reads: CASSVEGREQYV. In DNA form, the CDR3 reads TGTGCCAGCAGTGTTGAGGGTCGGGAGCAGTACGTC.

As to this clone: Other DNA sequences of this sample code for an identical CDR3. This chain links TRBV5-1 with TRBJ1-1; no reliable D call. Trimming pared 0 bases from V and 1 base from J, leaving 4 bases between. Germline CDR1 reads SGHRS; CDR2 reads YFSETQ. The CDR3 extends over 13 amino acids. The CDR3 here is CASSLDTNTEAFF. The CDR3 coding sequence is TGCGCCAGCAGCTTGGACACGAACACTGAAGCTTTCTTT. Based on the CDR3 plus reference TRBV5-1 and TRBJ1-1, the full variable domain is KAGVTQTPRYLIKTRGQQVTLSCSPISGHRSVSWYQQTPGQGLQFLFEYFSETQRNKGNFPGRFSGRQFSNSRSEMNVSTLELGDSALYLCASSLDTNTEAFFGQGTRLTVV.

The chain combines TRBV4-1 with TRBJ2-5, with 12 bases identical to TRBD2. CDR3 length: 18 amino acids. J was trimmed by 5 bases and V by 3 bases; bases with no gene match: 13. Germline V lookup: CDR1 MGHRA, CDR2 YSYEKL. In DNA, the CDR3 is TGCGCCAGCAGCCAGACCGGACTAGCGGGACCGAGGGGGGAGACCCAGTACTTC. Amino acid sequence: CASSQTGLAGPRGETQYF.

This clone was observed a single time. The genes are TRBV16 and TRBJ1-2, with D perhaps TRBD1 (6 bases). V was shortened by 0 bases and J by 6 bases, with 11 bases between the two germline ends. This CDR3 contains 14 residues. Per germline, CDR1 KGHSY and CDR2 FQNENV. CDR3 DNA: TGTGCCAGCAGCCAATCGCCCAGGGGTGATGGCTACACCTTC. This translates into CASSQSPRGDGYTF.

This chain uses TRBV19 with TRBJ1-1; no definite D call. The germline CDR1 and CDR2 sequences are LNHDA and SQIVND (reference sequence). The CDR3 covers 16 residues. Trimming shortened V by 3 bases and J by 4 bases, and 18 bases separated the two germline ends. The DNA of the CDR3 is TGTGCCAGTAGTATTATTTCGAGGGCTGATGGCACTGAAGCTTTCTTT. It is translated as CASSIISRADGTEAFF.

This clone was picked up one time. This chain uses TRBV5-1 with TRBJ2-7; 7 nucleotides match TRBD1. The ends lost 4 bases at V and 2 bases at J; junction bases unmatched: 9. CDR3 length: 15 amino acids. The germline V gene encodes CDR1 SGHRS and CDR2 YFSETQ. Here the CDR3 DNA reads TGCGCCAGCAGCCCTGTTGACGGGACAGCCTACGAGCAGTACTTC. It translates to CASSPVDGTAYEQYF.

The genes are TRBV11-2 and TRBJ2-7, with 7 nucleotides matching TRBD2. Germline CDR1 reads SGHAT; CDR2 reads FQNNGV. The CDR3 extends over 13 amino acids. V was pared by 5 bases and J by 5 bases, with 6 bases of the junction left unmatched. The CDR3 coding sequence is TGTGCCAGCAGCCGCTGGACTAGTAACGAGCAGTACTTC. It is translated as CASSRWTSNEQYF.

This clone was detected only once. The chain uses TRBV11-2 and TRBJ1-1, with TRBD1 matching 7 bases. Germline V gene sequence: CDR1 SGHAT, CDR2 FQNNGV. The J segment lost 6 bases and the V segment lost 6 bases, leaving 13 bases of the junction unmatched. This CDR3 spans 15 amino acids. The CDR3 here is CASRFSLGGASEAFF. The CDR3 DNA reads as TGTGCCAGCAGATTCTCCTTAGGGGGCGCGTCTGAAGCTTTCTTT.

In nucleotides, the CDR3 is TGTGCCAGCAGCCAGGGGACAGGGGGCATCGGGGAGCTGTTTTTT. Its protein product is CASSQGTGGIGELFF. V usage is TRBV5-4 and J usage is TRBJ2-2, with 12 positions matching TRBD1. This CDR3 contains 15 residues. From germline, CDR1 is SGHNT and CDR2 YYREEE (reference sequence). Unmatched junction bases numbered 5, after V lost 4 bases and J lost 7 bases.

The rearrangement uses TRBV24-1 and TRBJ2-3; 7 bases agree with TRBD1. Trimming cost V 7 bases and J 0 bases; bases outside gene matches: 3. The CDR3 totals 14 residues. The germline V gene encodes CDR1 KGHDR and CDR2 SFDVKD. The CDR3 sequence is CATSDRASTDTQYF. The CDR3 DNA sequence: TGTGCCACCAGCGACAGGGCTAGCACAGATACGCAGTATTTT.

The genes are TRBV11-2 and TRBJ1-2; TRBD1 is a possible D gene (6 bases). This CDR3 is built from 15 residues. The germline V gene has CDR1 SGHAT and CDR2 FQNNGV. Trimming cost V 1 base and J 4 bases, with 13 bases left between them. The CDR3 protein is CASSLAGQTLYGYTF. For the CDR3, the DNA is TGTGCCAGCAGCTTAGCTGGACAGACTCTCTATGGCTACACCTTC.

This clone has a handful of counts. The chain's CDR3 is CASSQGLASDTQYF. For the CDR3, the DNA is TGTGCCAGCAGCCAAGGACTAGCCTCAGATACGCAGTATTTT. The chain employs TRBV11-3 and TRBJ2-3; 8 bases agree with TRBD2. Unmatched junction bases numbered 5, after V lost 5 bases and J lost 4 bases. The germline V gene has CDR1 SGHNT and CDR2 YENEEA. This CDR3 has 14 amino acids.

J is TRBJ2-1 and V is TRBV4-2, with D unresolved. The CDR3 covers 12 residues. V lost 5 bases and J lost 7, with 9 bases in between. Germline CDR1 LGHNA, CDR2 YNFKEQ. This chain's CDR3 is CASSVLVNEQFF. CDR3 DNA: TGTGCCAGCAGCGTCCTAGTTAATGAGCAGTTCTTC.

The rearrangement links TRBV7-9 to TRBJ2-2; tentatively, D is TRBD1 (5 bases). Germline V gives CDR1 SEHNR, CDR2 FQNEAQ (reference sequence). Trimming stripped 5 bases from V and 0 bases from J, with 13 bases between. This CDR3 has 16 amino acids. CDR3 in DNA: TGTGCCAGCAGCCCTCAGACAGCCGCGAACACCGGGGAGCTGTTTTTT. Translation gives CASSPQTAANTGELFF.

The V and J genes are TRBV15 and TRBJ2-7; 8 nucleotides agree with TRBD2. V shed 4 bases and J 3 bases; nucleotides not matched to a gene: 5. The V gene's germline CDR1 is LNHNV and CDR2 YYDKDF (reference sequence). CDR3 length equals 14 residues. In DNA, the CDR3 is TGTGCCACCAGCACCGGGGGGGGCTTCTACGAGCAGTACTTC. This translates into CATSTGGGFYEQYF. Variable domain in full (rest from reference TRBV15 and TRBJ2-7): DAMVIQNPRYQVTQFGKPVTLSCSQTLNHNVMYWYQQKSSQAPKLLFHYYDKDFNNEADTPDNFQSRRPNTSFCFLDIRSPGLGDTAMYLCATSTGGGFYEQYFGPGTRLTVT.

This clone was found once. The chain joins TRBV5-4 to TRBJ2-1; possibly TRBD2 for D (6 bases). Per the germline V gene, CDR1 is SGHNT and CDR2 is YYREEE (reference sequence). The CDR3 is 13 residues long. The V gene lost 2 bases and the J gene lost 5 bases, with 8 bases spanning the gap. CDR3 DNA: TGTGCCAGCAGCTTTGGGGGGAACAATGAGCAGTTCTTC. The encoded protein is CASSFGGNNEQFF.

This clone was detected only a few times. This chain uses TRBV3-1 (or the pseudogene TRBV3-2) with TRBJ2-2; no clear D gene. CDR1 is LGHDT, CDR2 YNNKEL, per germline (reference sequence). The CDR3 is made up of 16 amino acids. The V and J ends lost 0 bases and 6 bases respectively, with 14 bases between them. The DNA of the CDR3 is TGTGCCAGCAGCCAAGATGACTCATTGGAGCCCGGGGAGCTGTTTTTT. Translated: CASSQDDSLEPGELFF.

The rearrangement joins TRBV7-2 to TRBJ2-6; 11 positions match TRBD1. This CDR3 comprises 16 residues. The germline V gene has CDR1 SGHTA and CDR2 FQGNSA. The V gene end was trimmed by 4 bases and the J gene end by 4 bases; junction bases not matched to a gene: 3. The CDR3 reads CASSSGQGAGANVLTF. The CDR3, as DNA: TGTGCCAGCAGCTCAGGACAGGGGGCGGGGGCCAACGTCCTGACTTTC.

The V and J genes are TRBV5-1 and TRBJ2-2, with TRBD1 matching 7 bases. This CDR3 region has 17 residues. The germline gives CDR1 SGHRS, CDR2 YFSETQ. The V gene end was trimmed by 4 bases and the J gene end by 7 bases; junction bases not matched to a gene: 16. This CDR3 is CASSRIGTVRQDGELFF. DNA of the CDR3: TGCGCCAGCAGCCGAATTGGGACAGTCCGGCAGGACGGGGAGCTGTTTTTT.

The gene calls are TRBV2 and TRBJ2-1, with D possibly matching TRBD2 (6 bases). Germline loops: CDR1 SNHLY, CDR2 FYNNEI. This CDR3 spans 13 amino acids. Trimming took off 10 bases at V and 5 bases at J, with 15 bases between the two ends. CDR3 sequence (DNA): TGTGCCACTCAGGGAGGAAATAACAATGAGCAGTTCTTC. This encodes CATQGGNNNEQFF.

The chain joins TRBV11-2 to TRBJ2-4; 7 nucleotides align to TRBD2. CDR1 and CDR2 (germline): SGHAT, FQNNGV. With V trimmed by 4 bases and J by 7 bases, 7 bases remained unmatched. This CDR3 region has 14 residues. CDR3 sequence: CASSSRLAGNIQYF. In nucleotides, the CDR3 is TGTGCCAGCAGCTCAAGACTAGCTGGGAACATTCAGTACTTC.

This chain joins TRBV11-3 and TRBJ2-5; the match to TRBD1 covers 7 bases. CDR3 length equals 13 residues. Trimming at V came to 5 bases and at J to 3 bases, leaving 3 bases not matched to a gene. In germline, CDR1 is SGHNT, CDR2 YENEEA. For the CDR3, the DNA is TGTGCCAGCAGCCCAGGGACAGAAGAGACCCAGTACTTC. It translates to CASSPGTEETQYF.

The chain joins TRBV29-1 to TRBJ1-1, with 7 bases matching TRBD1. The CDR3 runs to 12 residues. Germline CDR1 is SQVTM and CDR2 is ANQGSEA. The V segment lost 3 bases and the J segment 5 bases; nucleotides outside the gene matches: 3. Here the CDR3 reads CSVDRGRTEAFF. In DNA form, the CDR3 reads TGCAGCGTTGATAGGGGGCGAACTGAAGCTTTCTTT.

In regard to this clone: This could be a read error, since a much larger clone is one nucleotide away. The identical CDR3 is also encoded by other nucleotide sequences in the sample. V gene TRBV5-1 combines with J gene TRBJ2-7, with D maybe TRBD1 (5 bases). This CDR3 spans 13 amino acids. CDR1 is SGHRS, CDR2 YFSETQ, per germline. V was shortened by 0 bases and J by 1 base, with 5 bases between the two germline ends. Here the CDR3 reads CASSLGQSYEQYF. The CDR3 DNA reads TGCGCCAGCAGCTTGGGACAGTCCTACGAGCAGTACTTC.

This chain joins TRBV10-2 and TRBJ1-2, with D perhaps TRBD1 (5 bases). From germline, CDR1 is WSHSY and CDR2 SAAADI. This CDR3 region has 11 residues. Trimming shortened V by 6 bases and J by 6 bases, and 8 bases separated the two germline ends. CDR3 sequence: CASRAGDGYTF. CDR3 in DNA: TGCGCCAGCAGGGCGGGGGATGGCTACACCTTC.